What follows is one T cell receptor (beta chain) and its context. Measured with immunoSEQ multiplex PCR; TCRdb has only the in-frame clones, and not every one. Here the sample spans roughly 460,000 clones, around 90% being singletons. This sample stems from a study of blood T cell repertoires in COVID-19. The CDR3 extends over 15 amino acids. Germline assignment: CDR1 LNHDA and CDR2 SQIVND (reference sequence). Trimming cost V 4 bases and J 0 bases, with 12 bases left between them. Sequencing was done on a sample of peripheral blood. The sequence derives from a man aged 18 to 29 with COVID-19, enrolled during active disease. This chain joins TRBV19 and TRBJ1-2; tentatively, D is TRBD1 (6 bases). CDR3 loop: CASSTRDTTNYGYTF. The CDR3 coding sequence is TGTGCCAGTAGTACCCGGGACACTACTAACTATGGCTACACCTTC.